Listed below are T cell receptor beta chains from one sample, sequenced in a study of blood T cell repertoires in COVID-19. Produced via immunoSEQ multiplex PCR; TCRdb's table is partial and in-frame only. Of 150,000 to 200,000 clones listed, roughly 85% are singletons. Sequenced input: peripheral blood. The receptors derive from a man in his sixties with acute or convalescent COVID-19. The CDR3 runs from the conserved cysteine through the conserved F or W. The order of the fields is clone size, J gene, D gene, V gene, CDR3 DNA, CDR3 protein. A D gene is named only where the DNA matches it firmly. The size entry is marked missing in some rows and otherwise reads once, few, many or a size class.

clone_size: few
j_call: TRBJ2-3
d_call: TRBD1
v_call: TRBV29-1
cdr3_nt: TGCAGCGTGGAAGGGGGCAAGGGCACAGATACGCAGTATTTT
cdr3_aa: CSVEGGKGTDTQYF

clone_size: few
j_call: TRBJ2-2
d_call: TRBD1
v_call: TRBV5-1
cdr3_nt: TGCGCCAGCAGCGGACAGGGGTCGAACACCGGGGAGCTGTTTTTT
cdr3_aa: CASSGQGSNTGELFF

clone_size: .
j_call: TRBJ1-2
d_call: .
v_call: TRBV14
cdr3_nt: TGTGCCAGCAGCCAACCAGGGGCGGTCGGCTACACCTTC
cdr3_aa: CASSQPGAVGYTF

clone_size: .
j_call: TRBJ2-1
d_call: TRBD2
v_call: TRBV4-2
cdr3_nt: TGTGCCAGCAGCCAAGATAGGGCCGCGGGAGGGCCCGGAAATGAGCAGTTCTTC
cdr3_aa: CASSQDRAAGGPGNEQFF

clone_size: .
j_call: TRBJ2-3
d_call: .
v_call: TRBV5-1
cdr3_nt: TGCGCCAGCAGCCCTCTAGAGGGCACAGATACGCAGTATTTT
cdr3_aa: CASSPLEGTDTQYF

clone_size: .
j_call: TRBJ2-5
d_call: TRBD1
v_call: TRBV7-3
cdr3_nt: TGTGCCAGCAGCCGGACAGGGGGCGCAGAGACCCAGTACTTC
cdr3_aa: CASSRTGGAETQYF

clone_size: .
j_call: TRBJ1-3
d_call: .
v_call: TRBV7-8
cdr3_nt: TGTGCCAGCAGCCGTAGGGGGGGATTCTCTGGAAACACCATATATTTT
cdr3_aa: CASSRRGGFSGNTIYF

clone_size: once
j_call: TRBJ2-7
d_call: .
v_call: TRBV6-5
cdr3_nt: TGTGCCAGCAGGCACGGGTCTCCCTACGAGCAGTACTTC
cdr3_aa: CASRHGSPYEQYF

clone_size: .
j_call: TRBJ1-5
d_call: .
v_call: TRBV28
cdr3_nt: TGTGCCAGCATACCCGGCCAGGGGAATAGCAATCAGCCCCAGCATTTT
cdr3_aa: CASIPGQGNSNQPQHF

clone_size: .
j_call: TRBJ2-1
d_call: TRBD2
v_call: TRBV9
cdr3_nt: TGTGCCAGCAGCACGAGCGGGAGTGTCTACAATGAGCAGTTCTTC
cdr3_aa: CASSTSGSVYNEQFF

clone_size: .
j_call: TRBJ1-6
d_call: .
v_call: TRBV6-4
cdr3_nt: TGTGCCAGCAGCCCAGGGCTTCATTCACCCCTCCACTTT
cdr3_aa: CASSPGLHSPLHF

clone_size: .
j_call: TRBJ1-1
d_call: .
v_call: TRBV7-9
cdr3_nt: TGTGCCAGCAGCGGCAGGGTCTCGAACACTGAAGCTTTCTTT
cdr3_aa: CASSGRVSNTEAFF

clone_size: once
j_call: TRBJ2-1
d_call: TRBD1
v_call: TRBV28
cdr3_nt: TGTGCAAGCACTGGGGACAGAGGTGAGCAGTTCTTC
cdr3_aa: CASTGDRGEQFF

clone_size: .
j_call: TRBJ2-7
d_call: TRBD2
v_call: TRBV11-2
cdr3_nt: TGTGCCAGCAGCCGACTAGCGGGAGGGACCTACGAGCAGTACTTC
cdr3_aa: CASSRLAGGTYEQYF

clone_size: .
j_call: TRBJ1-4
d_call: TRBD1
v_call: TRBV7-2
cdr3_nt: TGTGCCAGCAGCCGCGAAGGGGGCGATGAAAAACTGTTTTTT
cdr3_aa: CASSREGGDEKLFF